This passage covers 24 T cell receptor beta chains from one sample sequenced in a study of CD8+ T cells in alopecia areata. The treatment denotes: oral pan-JAK inhibitor, 5-10 mg twice daily. Extraction of RNA preceded its reverse transcription into cDNA, which served as the sequencing template. Generated by immunoSEQ multiplex PCR, the TCRdb table keeps only in-frame clones and is missing some. This table holds roughly 200,000 clones, 53% found once. Sequencing was performed on CD8+ T cells sorted from blood, taken at week 24, from a patient treated with tofacitinib. The receptors were gathered from a human donor with alopecia areata.

CDR3 protein: CAWENSGQGLEQYF. The CDR3 DNA follows: TGTGCCTGGGAGAACTCGGGACAGGGGCTCGAGCAGTACTTC. This chain joins TRBV30 and TRBJ2-7; 10 bases fit TRBD1. The V gene's germline CDR1 is GTSNPN and CDR2 SVGIG (reference sequence). The CDR3 loop spans 14 amino acids. J lost 6 bases, V lost 5 bases, and 10 bases had no gene match.

The V and J genes are TRBV4-3 and TRBJ2-2, with no clear D. The CDR3 totals 13 residues. Trimming removed 1 base at V and 8 bases at J, with 8 bases between. CDR1 and CDR2 (germline): LGHNA, YSLEER. CDR3 region: CASSQAPGGELFF. The CDR3 bases are TGCGCCAGCAGCCAAGCCCCCGGGGGGGAGCTGTTTTTT.

The CDR3: CASSTRQGAKTFNQPQHF. The CDR3 bases are TGCGCCAGCAGCACAAGACAGGGGGCGAAAACATTTAATCAGCCCCAGCATTTT. V and J are TRBV5-1 and TRBJ1-5; 10 nucleotides match TRBD1. Losses at the gene ends were 4 bases for V and 4 bases for J; bases not matched to a gene: 14. CDR3 size: 18 residues. Germline V gene data show CDR1 as SGHRS and CDR2 as YFSETQ.

This clone was detected a few times. In DNA, the CDR3 is TGTGCCAGCAGCTTAGTGAGCGGGGGGGCAGATACGCAGTATTTT. Translation: CASSLVSGGADTQYF. The chain employs TRBV11-2 and TRBJ2-3; 10 bases map to TRBD2. Trimming at V came to 1 base and at J to 4 bases, leaving 2 bases not matched to a gene. The CDR3 is made up of 15 amino acids. The germline CDR1 and CDR2 sequences are SGHAT and FQNNGV.

This clone was detected a few times. V gene TRBV30 combines with J gene TRBJ2-3; 11 positions match TRBD2. Germline V CDR1 and CDR2: GTSNPN, SVGIG (reference sequence). This CDR3 region has 14 residues. V shed 7 bases, J shed 6 bases, and the junction held 9 bases outside the gene matches. The CDR3 DNA follows: TGTGCCTTCGGGGTAGCGGGGGGGCGTGATACGCAGTATTTT. Its protein product is CAFGVAGGRDTQYF.

V usage is TRBV2 and J usage is TRBJ2-3; D not certain. Germline-derived CDR1 and CDR2 are SNHLY and FYNNEI. The CDR3 consists of 12 residues. The V and J ends lost 1 base and 11 bases respectively, with 10 bases between them. CDR3 nucleotides: TGTGCCAGCAGTGAAGGGCAACCCCTGCAGTATTTT. Its translation: CASSEGQPLQYF.

The chain links TRBV5-6 to TRBJ2-7; 8 nucleotides match TRBD1. With 4 bases clipped from V and 2 bases from J, the junction kept 8 bases outside the gene matches. CDR1 SGHDT and CDR2 YYEEEE come from the germline V gene. The CDR3 is 15 amino acids. Here the CDR3 reads CASSGSGGWAYEQYF. Written as DNA, the CDR3 is TGTGCCAGCAGCGGATCAGGGGGCTGGGCCTACGAGCAGTACTTC.

The chain couples TRBV29-1 to TRBJ2-7; D is perhaps TRBD2 (6 bases). With 3 bases removed from V and 6 bases from J, the gap between germline ends came to 21 bases. Germline CDR1 SQVTM, CDR2 ANQGSEA. There are 15 residues in the CDR3. CDR3 sequence: CSVDSPCGVDCEQYF. The CDR3 DNA follows: TGCAGCGTTGATTCCCCGTGCGGGGTAGACTGCGAGCAGTACTTC.

A few counts support this clone. The chain joins TRBV10-2 to TRBJ2-5; perhaps TRBD1 as D (6 bases). The V end lost 8 bases, the J end lost 1 base, and 11 bases lay between the germline ends. Germline CDR1 WSHSY, CDR2 SAAADI. This CDR3 is built from 13 residues. The CDR3 DNA reads as TGCGCCAGCGGGGGCACCGTCCAAGAGACCCAGTACTTC. The encoded protein is CASGGTVQETQYF.

J is TRBJ2-5 and V is TRBV5-1, with 9 positions matching TRBD2. This CDR3 has 14 amino acids. The germline CDR1 and CDR2 sequences are SGHRS and YFSETQ. V shed 6 bases, J shed 5 bases, and the junction held 8 bases outside the gene matches. The chain's CDR3 is CASTDGTSRETQYF. CDR3 nucleotide sequence: TGCGCCAGCACCGACGGGACTAGCAGGGAGACCCAGTACTTC. Together with reference TRBV5-1 and TRBJ2-5, the CDR3 gives the full variable domain: KAGVTQTPRYLIKTRGQQVTLSCSPISGHRSVSWYQQTPGQGLQFLFEYFSETQRNKGNFPGRFSGRQFSNSRSEMNVSTLELGDSALYLCASTDGTSRETQYFGPGTRLLVL.

The J gene is TRBJ1-5, the V gene TRBV27; D remains ambiguous. The germline V gene has CDR1 MNHEY and CDR2 SMNVEV (reference sequence). The CDR3 sequence is 16 residues long. Trimming shortened V by 7 bases and J by 1 base, and 17 bases separated the two germline ends. Here the CDR3 DNA reads TGTGCCAGCATGAGGACGGCCGAAGGAAGCAATCAGCCCCAGCATTTT. It codes for CASMRTAEGSNQPQHF.

This chain joins TRBV5-1 and TRBJ2-5; TRBD1 might be the D (6 bases). V lost 6 bases and J lost 2, with 14 bases in between. Germline V gene lookup returns CDR1 SGHRS and CDR2 YFSETQ. The CDR3 totals 14 residues. The CDR3 region is CASNPVQGQETQYF. CDR3 nucleotide sequence: TGCGCCAGCAACCCCGTCCAGGGGCAAGAGACCCAGTACTTC.

The rearrangement links TRBV23-1 to TRBJ1-6; D not resolved. TRBV23-1 is an ORF, with its function uncertain. Trimming left V 8 bases short and J 6 bases short, with 11 bases between. This CDR3 has 13 amino acids. The CDR3 loop reads CASGAGRNSPLHF. DNA for the CDR3: TGCGCCAGCGGCGCCGGACGTAATTCACCCCTCCACTTT.

The chain joins TRBV5-6 to TRBJ1-2, with D maybe TRBD1 (6 bases). Germline CDR1 is SGHDT and CDR2 is YYEEEE. This CDR3 has 16 amino acids. V was cut by 0 bases and J by 2 bases, with 14 bases left in between. CDR3 nucleotide sequence: TGTGCCAGCAGCTTGGACAGGGATCAACAAAACTATGGCTACACCTTC. Its protein is CASSLDRDQQNYGYTF.

This chain links TRBV27 with TRBJ2-7, with D possibly TRBD1 on 6 matching bases. V was pared by 8 bases and J by 0 bases, with 11 bases between. The CDR3 is 13 amino acids. In germline, CDR1 is MNHEY, CDR2 SMNVEV (reference sequence). CDR3 DNA sequence: TGTGCCAGCTGGGGACATGACTCCTACGAGCAGTACTTC. Protein sequence: CASWGHDSYEQYF.

The J gene is TRBJ1-2, the V gene TRBV30; D gene uncertain. CDR1 and CDR2 (germline): GTSNPN, SVGIG (reference sequence). With 5 bases removed from V and 6 bases from J, the gap between germline ends came to 10 bases. This CDR3 is built from 11 residues. CDR3 coding DNA: TGTGCCTGGTTCGGCGGGGATGGCTACACCTTC. It translates to CAWFGGDGYTF.

The chain uses TRBV27 and TRBJ1-5, with D unresolved. Between the trimmed V and J ends, which lost 7 bases and 2 bases, there was a span of 12 bases. Germline V CDR1 and CDR2: MNHEY, SMNVEV (reference sequence). CDR3 length equals 14 residues. The CDR3 nucleotides are TGTGCCAGCAACCCCGGAGGAGGCAATCAGCCCCAGCATTTT. It translates to CASNPGGGNQPQHF.

The CDR3 bases are TGTGCCAGCAGCCCCTTGGAGGGCTGGTATGGCTACACCTTC. Translation: CASSPLEGWYGYTF. The J gene is TRBJ1-2, the V gene TRBV7-2, with no clear D. Trimming stripped 5 bases from V and 5 bases from J, with 15 bases between. Germline values: CDR1 SGHTA, CDR2 FQGNSA. This CDR3 comprises 14 residues.

The chain employs TRBV10-3 and TRBJ1-5; 12 bases agree with TRBD1. The CDR3 has 16 amino acids. J gave up 6 bases and V 0 bases, and 3 bases lay outside the gene matches. Germline V gene data show CDR1 as ENHRY and CDR2 as SYGVKD. The CDR3 protein is CAISESGDRGRQPQHF. CDR3 DNA: TGTGCCATCAGTGAGTCTGGGGACAGGGGGCGTCAGCCCCAGCATTTT.

The J gene is TRBJ2-3, the V gene TRBV27, with 8 positions matching TRBD1. Germline V gene data show CDR1 as MNHEY and CDR2 as SMNVEV (reference sequence). The V and J ends lost 4 bases and 6 bases, in that order; junction bases with no gene match: 12. The CDR3 runs to 16 residues. The CDR3 protein is CASSSQGVTDTDTQYF. In DNA form, the CDR3 reads TGTGCCAGCAGTTCACAGGGGGTCACAGATACGGATACGCAGTATTTT.

This clone was observed a handful of times. The chain employs TRBV7-6 and TRBJ2-2; D is undetermined. Germline V gene sequence: CDR1 SGHVS, CDR2 FNYEAQ. Deletions cut 1 base from V and 4 bases from J, with 7 bases between. This CDR3 is 14 amino acids long. The CDR3 is CASSLGTPTGELFF. The CDR3 DNA reads TGTGCCAGCAGCTTAGGGACCCCCACCGGGGAGCTGTTTTTT.

There are a few counts of this clone. In DNA, the CDR3 is TGTGCCAGTAGTATCTCTGCGGGGGCCATCAATGAGCAGTTCTTC. Protein product: CASSISAGAINEQFF. V gene TRBV19 combines with J gene TRBJ2-1, with D possibly being TRBD2 (7 bases). This CDR3 has 15 amino acids. CDR1 and CDR2 (germline): LNHDA, SQIVND (reference sequence). Trimming took off 3 bases at V and 6 bases at J, with 15 bases between the two ends.

This clone was seen ten or more times. This chain links TRBV7-2 with TRBJ2-1, with 11 bases aligning to TRBD2. CDR1 and CDR2 from the germline V gene are SGHTA and FQGNSA. The length of the CDR3 is 18 residues. V shed 2 bases and J 5 bases; nucleotides not matched to a gene: 11. CDR3 residues: CASSLWVAGGRRHNEQFF. CDR3 in DNA: TGTGCCAGCAGCTTATGGGTAGCGGGGGGGAGACGCCACAATGAGCAGTTCTTC.

V is TRBV6-5 and J is TRBJ2-6; tentative D call: TRBD1 (6 bases). Trimming cost V 0 bases and J 2 bases, with 8 bases left between them. This CDR3 is built from 16 residues. Germline-derived CDR1 and CDR2 are MNHEY and SVGAGI. In DNA, the CDR3 is TGTGCCAGCAGTTACTCGCGGACAGCTGGGGCCAACGTCCTGACTTTC. It codes for CASSYSRTAGANVLTF.